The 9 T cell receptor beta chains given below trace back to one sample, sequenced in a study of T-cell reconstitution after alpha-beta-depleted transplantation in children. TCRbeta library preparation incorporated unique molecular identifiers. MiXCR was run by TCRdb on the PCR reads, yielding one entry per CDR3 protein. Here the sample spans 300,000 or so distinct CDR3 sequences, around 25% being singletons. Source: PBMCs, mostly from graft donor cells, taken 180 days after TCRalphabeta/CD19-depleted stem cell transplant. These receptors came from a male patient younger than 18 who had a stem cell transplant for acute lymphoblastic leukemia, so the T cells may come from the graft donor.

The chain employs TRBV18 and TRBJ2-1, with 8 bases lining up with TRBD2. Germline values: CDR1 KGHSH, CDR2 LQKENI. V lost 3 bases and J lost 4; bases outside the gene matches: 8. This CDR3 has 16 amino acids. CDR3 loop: CASSPAGGQRYNEQFF. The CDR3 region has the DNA TGTGCCAGCTCACCTGCGGGGGGCCAAAGGTACAATGAGCAGTTCTTC.

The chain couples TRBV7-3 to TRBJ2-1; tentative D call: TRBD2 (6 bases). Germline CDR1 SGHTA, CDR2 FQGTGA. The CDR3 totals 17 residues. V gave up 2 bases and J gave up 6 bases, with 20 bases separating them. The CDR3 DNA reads TGTGCCAGCAGCTTACATTATAGGGGCGGGATTATCAATGAGCAGTTCTTC. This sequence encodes CASSLHYRGGIINEQFF.

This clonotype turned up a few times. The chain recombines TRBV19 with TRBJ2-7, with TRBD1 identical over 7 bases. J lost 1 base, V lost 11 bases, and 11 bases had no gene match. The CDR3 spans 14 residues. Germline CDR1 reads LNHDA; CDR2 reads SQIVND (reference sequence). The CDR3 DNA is TGTGCCTCAACAGGGGAAAAAGGGTCCTACGAGCAGTACTTC. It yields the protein CASTGEKGSYEQYF.

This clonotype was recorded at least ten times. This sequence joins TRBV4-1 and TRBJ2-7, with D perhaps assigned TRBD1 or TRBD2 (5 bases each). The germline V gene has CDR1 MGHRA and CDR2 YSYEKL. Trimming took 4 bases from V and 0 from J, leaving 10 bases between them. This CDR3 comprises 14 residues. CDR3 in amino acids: CASSPGTHSYEQYF. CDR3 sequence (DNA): TGCGCCAGCAGCCCCGGGACCCACTCCTACGAGCAGTACTTC.

CDR3 protein: CASSFQNTQYF. The CDR3 bases are TGTGCCAGCAGTTTTCAAAATACGCAGTATTTT. J is TRBJ2-3 and V is TRBV12-3 or TRBV12-4, with unresolved D. The V end lost 3 bases, the J end lost 7 bases, and 5 bases lay between the germline ends. The CDR3 consists of 11 residues.

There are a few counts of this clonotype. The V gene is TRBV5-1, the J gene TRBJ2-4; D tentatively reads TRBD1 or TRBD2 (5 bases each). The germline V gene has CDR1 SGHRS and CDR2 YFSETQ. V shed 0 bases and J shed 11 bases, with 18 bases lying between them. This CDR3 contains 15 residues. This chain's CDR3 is CASSLVVGANGVQYF. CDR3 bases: TGCGCCAGCAGCTTGGTAGTTGGGGCTAACGGGGTTCAGTACTTC.

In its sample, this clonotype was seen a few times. The CDR3 region is CASAPRGLGELFF. The CDR3 coding sequence is TGTGCCAGCGCCCCCCGGGGTTTAGGGGAGCTGTTTTTT. The chain links TRBV12-3 or TRBV12-4 to TRBJ2-2; tentative D call: TRBD2 (5 bases). The CDR3 runs 13 residues. Between the trimmed V and J ends, which lost 8 bases and 8 bases, there was a span of 15 bases.

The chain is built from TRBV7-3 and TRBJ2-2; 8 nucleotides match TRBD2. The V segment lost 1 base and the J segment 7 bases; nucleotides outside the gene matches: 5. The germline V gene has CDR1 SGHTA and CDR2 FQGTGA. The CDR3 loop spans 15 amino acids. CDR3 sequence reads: CASSLKGLEGGELFF. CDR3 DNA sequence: TGTGCCAGCAGCTTAAAGGGACTAGAAGGCGGGGAGCTGTTTTTT.

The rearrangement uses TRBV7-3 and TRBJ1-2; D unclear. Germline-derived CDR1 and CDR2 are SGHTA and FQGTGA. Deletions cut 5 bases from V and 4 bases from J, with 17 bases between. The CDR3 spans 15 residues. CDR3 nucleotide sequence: TGTGCCAGCAGCGGTTATCGGGCAGGAGTCTATGGCTACACCTTC. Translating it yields CASSGYRAGVYGYTF.